The 17 T cell receptor beta chains below come from one sample, sequenced in a study of response to subunit inactivated influenza vaccine. Each CDR3 protein gets one entry after TCRdb re-called the RT-PCR reads with MiXCR. This table holds 500,000 to 600,000 distinct CDR3 sequences, 11% found once. These same records also appear under a second study, on T cells expressing NK-cell markers. That investigation notes: Synthesis of TCR beta cDNA relied on 5'RACE template switching carrying UMIs.

The input for sequencing was PBMCs from blood, taken on the day of vaccination. The receptor source for this set is a man aged 45-65 years who received an inactivated influenza vaccine.

The sample holds a few counts of this clonotype. V usage is TRBV18 and J usage is TRBJ2-1; 10 nucleotides match TRBD2. The germline gives CDR1 KGHSH, CDR2 LQKENI. V was clipped by 4 bases and J by 0 bases; unmatched bases: 6. This CDR3 comprises 17 residues. DNA for the CDR3: TGTGCCAGCTCACTAAAACCTAGCGGGAGCTCCTACAATGAGCAGTTCTTC. It translates to CASSLKPSGSSYNEQFF.

This clonotype was seen at least ten times. This chain joins TRBV15 and TRBJ2-7; D is unclear. CDR1 and CDR2 from the germline V gene are LNHNV and YYDKDF (reference sequence). V lost 0 bases, J lost 6 bases, and 6 bases lay in between. There are 12 residues in the CDR3. This chain's CDR3 is CATSRDLGEQYF. In DNA, the CDR3 is TGTGCCACCAGCAGAGATCTGGGCGAGCAGTACTTC.

The chain links TRBV12-3 or TRBV12-4 to TRBJ1-5; 9 bases agree with TRBD1. V lost 6 bases and J lost 5; bases outside the gene matches: 8. The CDR3 length is 15 residues. CDR3 coding DNA: TGTGCCAGCAGCTCCGGGACAGGGTGGTATCAGCCCCAGCATTTT. Amino acid sequence: CASSSGTGWYQPQHF.

This clonotype has a handful of counts. The chain recombines TRBV7-2 with TRBJ2-1; D gene unclear. This CDR3 comprises 13 residues. V was clipped by 4 bases and J by 12 bases, with 16 bases between them. The germline gives CDR1 SGHTA, CDR2 FQGNSA. The CDR3 region is CASSSSDQKRQFF. CDR3 sequence (DNA): TGTGCCAGCAGCTCGTCCGACCAGAAAAGGCAGTTCTTC.

In its sample, this clonotype was seen a few times. The chain carries TRBV6-2 or TRBV6-3 and TRBJ2-1; D is undetermined. Germline values: CDR1 MNHEY, CDR2 SVGEGT. With 3 bases removed from V and 3 bases from J, the gap between germline ends came to 12 bases. This CDR3 contains 15 residues. The CDR3 coding sequence is TGTGCCAGCAGTTATGGAGTTGGGGACTACAATGAGCAGTTCTTC. Translating gives CASSYGVGDYNEQFF.

The chain is built from TRBV7-9 and TRBJ2-2; D unclear. The ends were cut back, 4 bases at V and 0 bases at J, with 9 bases in the middle. The CDR3 is made up of 15 amino acids. CDR1 and CDR2 (germline): SEHNR, FQNEAQ (reference sequence). CDR3 in DNA: TGTGCCAGCAGCTCCCCTAACGCGAACACCGGGGAGCTGTTTTTT. Protein: CASSSPNANTGELFF.

The chain is built from TRBV23-1 and TRBJ2-2; 8 bases fit TRBD2. TRBV23-1 belongs to the ORF category, with a function that is uncertain. The CDR3 has 15 residues. The ends lost 6 bases at V and 2 bases at J; junction bases unmatched: 5. CDR3 amino acids: CASSRTSPNTGELFF. CDR3 sequence (DNA): TGCGCCAGCAGCCGGACTAGCCCAAACACCGGGGAGCTGTTTTTT.

This sequence joins TRBV29-1 and TRBJ2-3; no clear D gene. This CDR3 contains 11 residues. Germline loops: CDR1 SQVTM, CDR2 ANQGSEA. V was pared by 1 base and J by 6 bases, with 5 bases between. CDR3 protein: CSVEVFDTQYF. The DNA for the CDR3 is TGCAGCGTTGAAGTTTTCGATACGCAGTATTTT.

This clonotype was detected ten times or more. The rearrangement joins TRBV28 to TRBJ2-5, with D maybe TRBD2 (5 bases). The CDR3 is 12 residues long. Trimming took 10 bases from V and 5 from J, leaving 14 bases between them. CDR1 MDHEN and CDR2 SYDVKM come from the germline V gene. As DNA, the CDR3 is TGTGCCACCGAGGGAAGGGTCGAGACCCAGTACTTC. Amino acid sequence: CATEGRVETQYF.

The chain recombines TRBV19 with TRBJ2-7; D call uncertain. Looked up from germline, CDR1 is LNHDA and CDR2 is SQIVND (reference sequence). Trimming left V 0 bases short and J 2 bases short, with 14 bases between. The CDR3 consists of 16 residues. In DNA form, the CDR3 reads TGTGCCAGTAGTATAGATCTGATGGCAGGACCCTACGAGCAGTACTTC. This encodes CASSIDLMAGPYEQYF.

This clonotype occurred a few times. The rearrangement joins TRBV6-5 to TRBJ2-5, with D perhaps matching TRBD1 (6 bases). V lost 0 bases, J lost 4 bases, and 12 bases lay in between. Germline CDR1 reads MNHEY; CDR2 reads SVGAGI. This CDR3 is 15 amino acids long. CDR3: CASSYSMGQRETQYF. CDR3 DNA sequence: TGTGCCAGCAGTTACTCGATGGGACAAAGAGAGACCCAGTACTTC.

The chain links TRBV19 to TRBJ2-1; the D gene could be TRBD1 or TRBD2 (6 bases each). Germline CDR1 LNHDA, CDR2 SQIVND (reference sequence). The CDR3 length is 15 residues. V dropped 3 bases and J dropped 4 bases, with 13 bases sitting between them. In nucleotides, the CDR3 is TGTGCCAGTAGTATTGTGGGGGGCCTGTACAATGAGCAGTTCTTC. Protein: CASSIVGGLYNEQFF. The variable domain in full, completed from reference TRBV19 and TRBJ2-1, reads DGGITQSPKYLFRKEGQNVTLSCEQNLNHDAMYWYRQDPGQGLRLIYYSQIVNDFQKGDIAEGYSVSREKKESFPLTVTSAQKNPTAFYLCASSIVGGLYNEQFFGPGTRLTVL.

CDR3 residues: CASSNRLGEETQYF. In DNA, the CDR3 is TGTGCCAGCAGCAATAGATTGGGGGAAGAGACCCAGTACTTC. This chain joins TRBV7-9 and TRBJ2-5; D may be TRBD1 or TRBD2 (5 bases each). CDR1 and CDR2 (germline): SEHNR, FQNEAQ (reference sequence). The CDR3 extends over 14 amino acids. The V and J ends lost 5 bases and 3 bases respectively, with 13 bases between them.

The chain joins TRBV24-1 to TRBJ2-1; 10 bases fit TRBD2. This CDR3 comprises 15 residues. Germline CDR1 KGHDR, CDR2 SFDVKD. With V trimmed by 6 bases and J by 10 bases, 11 bases remained unmatched. The CDR3 loop reads CATSLRTSGPGEQFF. The CDR3 DNA reads as TGTGCCACCAGTTTACGGACTAGCGGCCCGGGGGAGCAGTTCTTC.

The V gene is TRBV18, the J gene TRBJ1-1; D is undetermined. The ends were cut back, 3 bases at V and 4 bases at J, with 15 bases in the middle. Germline CDR1 KGHSH, CDR2 LQKENI. This CDR3 has 15 amino acids. CDR3 protein: CASSPASGLSTEAFF. In DNA form, the CDR3 reads TGTGCCAGCTCACCGGCGTCCGGGTTGAGCACTGAAGCTTTCTTT.

This clonotype was detected only a few times. The rearrangement joins TRBV20-1 to TRBJ1-5; D is perhaps TRBD1 (5 bases). The CDR3 extends over 12 amino acids. V dropped 5 bases and J dropped 1 base, with 6 bases sitting between them. Germline CDR1 reads DFQATT; CDR2 reads SNEGSKA (reference sequence). The CDR3 protein is CSAWGSNQPQHF. The CDR3 nucleotides are TGCAGTGCTTGGGGGAGCAATCAGCCCCAGCATTTT.

The CDR3 here is CASSSQGMNTEAFF. The DNA for the CDR3 is TGTGCCAGCAGTTCACAGGGGATGAACACTGAAGCTTTCTTT. V gene TRBV6-5 combines with J gene TRBJ1-1; 7 bases align to TRBD1. The length of the CDR3 is 14 residues. Trimming removed 4 bases from V and 0 bases from J; junction bases left unmatched: 2. Germline lookup yields CDR1 MNHEY and CDR2 SVGAGI.